This T cell receptor beta chain is from a study of OX40 agonist ivuxolimab in advanced cancers. Study-wide points: Compared with others, partial responders at 0.1-3.0 mg/kg displayed clonal expansion among the lowest.

Measured with immunoSEQ multiplex PCR; TCRdb has only the in-frame clones, and not every one. The table shows approximately 63,000 clones, with around 79% occurring only once. Deletions cut 3 bases from V and 9 bases from J, with 19 bases between. Per the germline V gene, CDR1 is SGHRS and CDR2 is YFSETQ. The CDR3 spans 15 residues. A remark on this clone: Its antigen is still unknown.

Sequenced here: CD4+ or CD8+ T cells sorted from blood, sampled in a trial of the OX40 agonist ivuxolimab. This TCR came from an adult with an advanced solid tumor such as melanoma, head and neck, liver or kidney cancer. The chain carries TRBV5-1 and TRBJ2-1; D gene unclear. The CDR3 region has the DNA TGCGCCAGCAGCTCCACCTTAGTTTCTACGGGTGAGCAGTTCTTC. It specifies CASSSTLVSTGEQFF.